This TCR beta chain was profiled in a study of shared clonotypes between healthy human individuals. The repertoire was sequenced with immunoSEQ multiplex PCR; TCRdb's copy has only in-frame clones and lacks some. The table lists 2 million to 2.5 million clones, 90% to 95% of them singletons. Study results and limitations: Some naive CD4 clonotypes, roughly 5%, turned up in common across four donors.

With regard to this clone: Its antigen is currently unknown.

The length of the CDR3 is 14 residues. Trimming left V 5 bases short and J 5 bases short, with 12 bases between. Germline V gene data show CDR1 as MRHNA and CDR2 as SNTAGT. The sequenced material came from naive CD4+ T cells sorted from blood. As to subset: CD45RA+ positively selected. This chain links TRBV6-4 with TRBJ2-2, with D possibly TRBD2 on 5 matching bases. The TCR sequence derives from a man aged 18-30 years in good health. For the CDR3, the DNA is TGTGCCAGCAGTCCCTCTCCGGGGACCGGGGAGCTGTTTTTT. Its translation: CASSPSPGTGELFF.